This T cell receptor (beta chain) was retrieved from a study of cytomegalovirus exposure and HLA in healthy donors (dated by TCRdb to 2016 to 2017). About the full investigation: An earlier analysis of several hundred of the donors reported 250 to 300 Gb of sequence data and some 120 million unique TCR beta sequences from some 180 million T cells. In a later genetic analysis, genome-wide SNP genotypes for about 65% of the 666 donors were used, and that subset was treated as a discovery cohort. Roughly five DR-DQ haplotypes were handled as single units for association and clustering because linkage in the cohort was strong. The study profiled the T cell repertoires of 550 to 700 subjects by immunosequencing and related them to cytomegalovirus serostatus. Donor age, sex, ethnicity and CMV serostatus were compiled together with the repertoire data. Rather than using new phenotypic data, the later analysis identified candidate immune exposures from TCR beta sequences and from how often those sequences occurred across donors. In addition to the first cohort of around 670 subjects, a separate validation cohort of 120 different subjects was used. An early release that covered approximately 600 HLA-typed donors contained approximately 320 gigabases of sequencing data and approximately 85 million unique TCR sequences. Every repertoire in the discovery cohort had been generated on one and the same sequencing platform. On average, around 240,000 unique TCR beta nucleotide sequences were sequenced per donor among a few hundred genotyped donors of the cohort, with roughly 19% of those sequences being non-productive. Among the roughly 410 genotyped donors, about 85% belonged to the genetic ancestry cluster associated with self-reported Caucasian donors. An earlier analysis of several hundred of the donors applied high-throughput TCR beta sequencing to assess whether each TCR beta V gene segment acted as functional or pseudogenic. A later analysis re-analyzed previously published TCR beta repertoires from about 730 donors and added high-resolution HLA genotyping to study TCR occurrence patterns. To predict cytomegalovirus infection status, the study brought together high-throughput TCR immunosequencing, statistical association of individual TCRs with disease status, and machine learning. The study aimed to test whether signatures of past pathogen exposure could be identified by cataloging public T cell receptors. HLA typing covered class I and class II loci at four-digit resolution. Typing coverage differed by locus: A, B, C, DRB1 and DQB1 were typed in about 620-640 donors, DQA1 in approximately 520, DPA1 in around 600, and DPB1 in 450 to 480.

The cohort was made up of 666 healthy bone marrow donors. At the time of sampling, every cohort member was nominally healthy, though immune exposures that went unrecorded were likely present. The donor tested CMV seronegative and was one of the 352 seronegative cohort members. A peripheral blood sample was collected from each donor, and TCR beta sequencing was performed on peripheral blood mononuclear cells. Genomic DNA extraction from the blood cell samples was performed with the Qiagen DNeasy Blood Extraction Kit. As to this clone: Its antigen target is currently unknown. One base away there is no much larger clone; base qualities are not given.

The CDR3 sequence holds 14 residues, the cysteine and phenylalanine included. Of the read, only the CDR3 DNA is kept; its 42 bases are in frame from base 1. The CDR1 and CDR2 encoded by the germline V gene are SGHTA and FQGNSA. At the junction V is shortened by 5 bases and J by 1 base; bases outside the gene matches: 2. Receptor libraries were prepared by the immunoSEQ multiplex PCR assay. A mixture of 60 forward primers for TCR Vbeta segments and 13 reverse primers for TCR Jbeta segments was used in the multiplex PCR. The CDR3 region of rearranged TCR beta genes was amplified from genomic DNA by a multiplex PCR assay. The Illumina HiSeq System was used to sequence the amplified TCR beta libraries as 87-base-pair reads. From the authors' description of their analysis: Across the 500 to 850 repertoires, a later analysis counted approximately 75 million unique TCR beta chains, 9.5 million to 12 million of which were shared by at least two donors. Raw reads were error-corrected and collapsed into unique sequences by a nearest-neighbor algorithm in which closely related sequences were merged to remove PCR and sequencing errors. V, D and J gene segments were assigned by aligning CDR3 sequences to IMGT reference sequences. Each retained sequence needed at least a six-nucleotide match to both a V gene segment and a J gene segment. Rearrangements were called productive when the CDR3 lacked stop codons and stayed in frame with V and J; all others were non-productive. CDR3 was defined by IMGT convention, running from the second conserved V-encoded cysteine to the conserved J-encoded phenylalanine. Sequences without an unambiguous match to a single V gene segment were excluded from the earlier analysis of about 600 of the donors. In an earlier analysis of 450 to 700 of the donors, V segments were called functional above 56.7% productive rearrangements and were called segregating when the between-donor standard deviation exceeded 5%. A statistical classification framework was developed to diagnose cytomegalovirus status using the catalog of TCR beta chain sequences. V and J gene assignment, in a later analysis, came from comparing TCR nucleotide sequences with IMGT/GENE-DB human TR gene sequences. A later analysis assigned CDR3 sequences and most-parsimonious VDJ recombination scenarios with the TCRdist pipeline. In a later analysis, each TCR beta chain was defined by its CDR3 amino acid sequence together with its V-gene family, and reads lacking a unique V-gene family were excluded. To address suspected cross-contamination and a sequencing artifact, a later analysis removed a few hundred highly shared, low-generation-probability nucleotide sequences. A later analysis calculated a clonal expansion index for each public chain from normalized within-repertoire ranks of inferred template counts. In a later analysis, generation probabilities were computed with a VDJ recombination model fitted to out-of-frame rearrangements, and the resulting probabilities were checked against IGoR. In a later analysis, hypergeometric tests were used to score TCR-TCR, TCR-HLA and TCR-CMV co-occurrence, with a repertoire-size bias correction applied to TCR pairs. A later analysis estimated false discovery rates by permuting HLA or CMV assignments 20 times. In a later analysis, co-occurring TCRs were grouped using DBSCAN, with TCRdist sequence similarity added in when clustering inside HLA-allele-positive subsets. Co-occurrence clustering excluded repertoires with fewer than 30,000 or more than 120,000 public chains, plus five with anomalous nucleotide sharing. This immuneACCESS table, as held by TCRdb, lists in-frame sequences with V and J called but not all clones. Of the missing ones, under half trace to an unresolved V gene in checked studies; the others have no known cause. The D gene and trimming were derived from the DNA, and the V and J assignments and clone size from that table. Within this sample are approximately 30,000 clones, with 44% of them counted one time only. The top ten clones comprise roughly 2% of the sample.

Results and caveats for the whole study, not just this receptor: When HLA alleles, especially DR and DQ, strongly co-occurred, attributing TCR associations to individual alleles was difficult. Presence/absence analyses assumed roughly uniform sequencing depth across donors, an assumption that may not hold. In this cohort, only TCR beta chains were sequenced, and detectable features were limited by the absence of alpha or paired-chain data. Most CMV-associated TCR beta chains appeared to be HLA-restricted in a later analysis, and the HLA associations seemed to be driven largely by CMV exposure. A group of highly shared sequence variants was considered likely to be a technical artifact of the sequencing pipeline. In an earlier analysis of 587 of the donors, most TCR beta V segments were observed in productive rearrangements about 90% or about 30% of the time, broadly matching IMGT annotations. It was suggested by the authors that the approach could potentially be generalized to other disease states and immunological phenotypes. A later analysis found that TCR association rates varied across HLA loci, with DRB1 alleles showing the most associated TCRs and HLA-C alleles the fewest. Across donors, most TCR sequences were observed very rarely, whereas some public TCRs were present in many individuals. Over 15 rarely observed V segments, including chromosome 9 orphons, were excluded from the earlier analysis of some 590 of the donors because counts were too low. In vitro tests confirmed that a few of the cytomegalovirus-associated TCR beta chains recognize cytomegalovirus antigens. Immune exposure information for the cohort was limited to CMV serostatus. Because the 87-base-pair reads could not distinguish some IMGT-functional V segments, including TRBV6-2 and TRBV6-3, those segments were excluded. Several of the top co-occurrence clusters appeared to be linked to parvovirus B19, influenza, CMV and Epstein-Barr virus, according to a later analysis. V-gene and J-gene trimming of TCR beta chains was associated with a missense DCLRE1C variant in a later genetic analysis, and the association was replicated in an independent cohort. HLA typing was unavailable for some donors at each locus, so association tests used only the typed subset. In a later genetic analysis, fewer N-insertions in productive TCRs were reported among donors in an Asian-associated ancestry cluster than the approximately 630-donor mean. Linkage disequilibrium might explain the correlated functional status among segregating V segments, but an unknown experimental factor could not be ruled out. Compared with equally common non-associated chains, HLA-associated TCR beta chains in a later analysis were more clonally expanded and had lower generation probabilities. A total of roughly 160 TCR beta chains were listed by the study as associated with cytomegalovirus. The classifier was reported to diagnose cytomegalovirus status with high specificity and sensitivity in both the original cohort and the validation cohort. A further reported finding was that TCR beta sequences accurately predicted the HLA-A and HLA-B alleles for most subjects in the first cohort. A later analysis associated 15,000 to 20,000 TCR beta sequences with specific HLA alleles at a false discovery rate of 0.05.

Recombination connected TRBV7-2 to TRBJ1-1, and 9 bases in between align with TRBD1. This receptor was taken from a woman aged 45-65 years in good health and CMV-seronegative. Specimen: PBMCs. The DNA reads TGTGCCAGCAGCCGACAGGGGGGGAACACTGAAGCTTTCTTT. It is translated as CASSRQGGNTEAFF.